This T cell receptor (beta chain) is drawn from a study of T-cell memory formation after mild COVID-19. Study at large: TCR clusters were mostly confined to one donor each. General study points: Researchers found some responding clones in pre-infection memory, a sign that cross-reactive memory joined. From day 15 to 85, contracting clones were balanced between CD4 and CD8, whereas later expanders leaned toward CD4+.

Turning to this clonotype: Its antigen is still unknown.

The V gene's germline CDR1 is MDHEN and CDR2 SYDVKM. This CDR3 region has 15 residues. Between the trimmed V and J ends, which lost 5 bases and 7 bases, there was a span of 15 bases. A 5'RACE reaction primed in the constant segment made cDNA libraries of TCR alpha and TCR beta, and these carried sample barcodes and UMIs. TCRdb processed the 5' RACE reads anew with MiXCR; each CDR3 protein has one entry. The data contain around 420,000 distinct CDR3 sequences, roughly 24% of them singletons. The sequenced sample consisted of PBMCs or a T cell subset sorted from them (not recorded which). The chain joins TRBV28 to TRBJ1-6; D remains unclear. The sequence was obtained from an adult woman who had mild COVID-19 (a few samples of this study predate the infection). Cell type and time point are not known. This chain's CDR3 is CASSRAGERNSPLHF. The CDR3 nucleotides read TGTGCCAGCAGTCGTGCCGGAGAGAGGAATTCACCCCTCCACTTT.